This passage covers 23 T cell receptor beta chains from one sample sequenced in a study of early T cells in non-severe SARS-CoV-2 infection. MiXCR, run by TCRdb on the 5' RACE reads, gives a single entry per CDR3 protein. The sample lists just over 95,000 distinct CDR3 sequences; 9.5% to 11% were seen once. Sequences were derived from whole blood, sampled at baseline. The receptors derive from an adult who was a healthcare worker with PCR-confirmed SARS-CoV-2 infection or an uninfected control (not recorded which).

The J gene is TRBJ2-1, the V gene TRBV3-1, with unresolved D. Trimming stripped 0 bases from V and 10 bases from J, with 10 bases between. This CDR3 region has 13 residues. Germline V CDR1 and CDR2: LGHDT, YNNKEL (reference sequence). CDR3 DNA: TGTGCCAGCAGCCAAGATGGATCTTTAGAGCAGTTCTTC. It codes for CASSQDGSLEQFF.

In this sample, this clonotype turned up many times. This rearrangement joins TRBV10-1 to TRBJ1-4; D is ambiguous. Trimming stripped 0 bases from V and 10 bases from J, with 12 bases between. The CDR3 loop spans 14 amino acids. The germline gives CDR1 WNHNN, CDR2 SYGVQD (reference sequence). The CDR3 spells CASSESSGEGKLFF. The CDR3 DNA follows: TGCGCCAGCAGTGAGTCGAGCGGAGAGGGAAAACTGTTTTTT.

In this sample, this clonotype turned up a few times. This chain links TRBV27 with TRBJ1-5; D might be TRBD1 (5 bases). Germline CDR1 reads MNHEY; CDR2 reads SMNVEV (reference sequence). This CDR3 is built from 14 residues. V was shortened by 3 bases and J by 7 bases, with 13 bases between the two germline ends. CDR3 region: CASSLARVGQPQHF. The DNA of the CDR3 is TGTGCCAGCAGTTTGGCCAGGGTAGGCCAGCCCCAGCATTTT.

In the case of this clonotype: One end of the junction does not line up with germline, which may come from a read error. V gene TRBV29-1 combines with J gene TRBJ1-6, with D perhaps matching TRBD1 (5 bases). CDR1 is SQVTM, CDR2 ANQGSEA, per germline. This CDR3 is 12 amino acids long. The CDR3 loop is CHRGNYNTPLHF. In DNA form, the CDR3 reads TGCCATCGGGGGAACTATAATACACCCCTCCACTTT.

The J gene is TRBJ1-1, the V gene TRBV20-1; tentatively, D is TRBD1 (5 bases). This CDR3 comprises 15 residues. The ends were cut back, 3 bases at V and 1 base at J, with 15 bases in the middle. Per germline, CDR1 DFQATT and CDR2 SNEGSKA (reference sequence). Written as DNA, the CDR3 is TGCAGTGCTAGTAGGCAGGGATTGAGGAACACTGAAGCTTTCTTT. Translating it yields CSASRQGLRNTEAFF.

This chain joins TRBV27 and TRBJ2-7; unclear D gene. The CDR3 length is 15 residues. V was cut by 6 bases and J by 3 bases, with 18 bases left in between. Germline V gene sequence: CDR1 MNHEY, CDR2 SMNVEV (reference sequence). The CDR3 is CASRAWAAKGYEQYF. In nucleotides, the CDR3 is TGTGCCAGCAGGGCATGGGCCGCAAAGGGCTACGAGCAGTACTTC.

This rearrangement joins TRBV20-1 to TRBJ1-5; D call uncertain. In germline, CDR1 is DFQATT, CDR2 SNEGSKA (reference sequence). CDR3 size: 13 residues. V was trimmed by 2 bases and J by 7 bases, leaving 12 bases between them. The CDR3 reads CSARWGIRQPQHF. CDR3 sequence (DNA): TGCAGTGCTAGATGGGGTATCAGACAGCCCCAGCATTTT.

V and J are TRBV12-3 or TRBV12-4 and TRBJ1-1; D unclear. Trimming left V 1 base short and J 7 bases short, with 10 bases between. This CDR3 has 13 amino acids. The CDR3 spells CASSLGQLYEAFF. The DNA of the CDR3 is TGTGCCAGCAGTTTAGGGCAGTTGTATGAAGCTTTCTTT.

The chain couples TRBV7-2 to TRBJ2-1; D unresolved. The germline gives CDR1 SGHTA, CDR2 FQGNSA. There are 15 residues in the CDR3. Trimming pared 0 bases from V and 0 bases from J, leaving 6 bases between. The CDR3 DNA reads TGTGCCAGCAGCTTAGCAGTGGGCTCCTACAATGAGCAGTTCTTC. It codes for CASSLAVGSYNEQFF.

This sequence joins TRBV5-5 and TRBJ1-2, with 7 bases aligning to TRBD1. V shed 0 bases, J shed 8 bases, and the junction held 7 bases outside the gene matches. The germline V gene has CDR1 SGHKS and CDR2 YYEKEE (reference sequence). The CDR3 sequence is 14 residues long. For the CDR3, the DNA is TGTGCCAGCAGCTTGGTACAGGGGCAAAGCGGCTACACCTTC. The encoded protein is CASSLVQGQSGYTF.

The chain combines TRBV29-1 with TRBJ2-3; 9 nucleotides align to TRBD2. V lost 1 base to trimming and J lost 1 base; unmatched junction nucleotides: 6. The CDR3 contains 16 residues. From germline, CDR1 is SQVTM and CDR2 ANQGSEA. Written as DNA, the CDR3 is TGCAGCGTTGAAGGGTCGACTAGCGGCCGCACAGATACGCAGTATTTT. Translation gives CSVEGSTSGRTDTQYF.

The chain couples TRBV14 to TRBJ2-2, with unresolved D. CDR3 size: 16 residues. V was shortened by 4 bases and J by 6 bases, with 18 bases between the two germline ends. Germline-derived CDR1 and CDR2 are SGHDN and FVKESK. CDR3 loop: CASSPLAKGISGELFF. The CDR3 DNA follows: TGTGCCAGCAGCCCTTTGGCCAAGGGAATATCCGGGGAGCTGTTTTTT.

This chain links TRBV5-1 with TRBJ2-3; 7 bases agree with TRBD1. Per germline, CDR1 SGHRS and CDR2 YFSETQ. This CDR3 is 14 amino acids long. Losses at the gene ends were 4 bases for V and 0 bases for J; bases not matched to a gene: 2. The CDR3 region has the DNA TGCGCCAGCAGCGCACAGGGGAGCACAGATACGCAGTATTTT. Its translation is CASSAQGSTDTQYF.

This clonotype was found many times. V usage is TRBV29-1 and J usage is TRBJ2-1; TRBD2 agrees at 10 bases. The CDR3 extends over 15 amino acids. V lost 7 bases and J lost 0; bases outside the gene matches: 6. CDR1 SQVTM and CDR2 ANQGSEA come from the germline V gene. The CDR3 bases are TGCAGCGCTTATAGCGGGAGGAGCTCCTACAATGAGCAGTTCTTC. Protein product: CSAYSGRSSYNEQFF.

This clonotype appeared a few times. For the CDR3, the DNA is TGTGCCAGCAGCTTATCGGGACAGGAACCCTACGAGCAGTACTTC. It translates to CASSLSGQEPYEQYF. V and J are TRBV7-2 and TRBJ2-7, with 8 bases lining up with TRBD1. With 2 bases clipped from V and 2 bases from J, the junction kept 5 bases outside the gene matches. Germline V gene lookup returns CDR1 SGHTA and CDR2 FQGNSA. The CDR3 has 15 amino acids.

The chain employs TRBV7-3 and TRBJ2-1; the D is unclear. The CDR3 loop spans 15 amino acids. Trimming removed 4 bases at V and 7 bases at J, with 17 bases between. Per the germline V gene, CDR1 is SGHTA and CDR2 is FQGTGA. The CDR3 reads CASSSERSPENEQFF. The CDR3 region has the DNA TGTGCCAGCAGCTCCGAGCGATCCCCGGAGAATGAGCAGTTCTTC.

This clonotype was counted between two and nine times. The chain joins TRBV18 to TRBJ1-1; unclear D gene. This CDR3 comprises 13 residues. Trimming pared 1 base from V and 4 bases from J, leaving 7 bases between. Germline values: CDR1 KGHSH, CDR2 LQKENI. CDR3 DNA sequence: TGTGCCAGCTCACCACTATCCAGCACTGAAGCTTTCTTT. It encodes CASSPLSSTEAFF.

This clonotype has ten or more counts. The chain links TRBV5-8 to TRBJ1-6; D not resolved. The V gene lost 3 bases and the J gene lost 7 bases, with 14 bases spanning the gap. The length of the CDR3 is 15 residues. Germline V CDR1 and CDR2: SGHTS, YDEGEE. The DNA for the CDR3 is TGTGCCAGCAGCTCACCTGGCGGGGTGAATTCACCCCTCCACTTT. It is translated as CASSSPGGVNSPLHF. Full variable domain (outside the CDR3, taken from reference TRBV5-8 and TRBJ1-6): EAGVTQSPTHLIKTRGQQATLRCSPISGHTSVYWYQQALGLGLQFLLWYDEGEERNRGNFPPRFSGRQFPNYSSELNVNALELEDSALYLCASSSPGGVNSPLHFGNGTRLTVT.

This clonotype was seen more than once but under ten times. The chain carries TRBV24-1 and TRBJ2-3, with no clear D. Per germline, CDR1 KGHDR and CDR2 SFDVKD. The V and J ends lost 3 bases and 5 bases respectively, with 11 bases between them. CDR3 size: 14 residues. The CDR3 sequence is CATSDHSRLDTQYF. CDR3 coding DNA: TGTGCCACCAGTGATCACAGCCGACTAGATACGCAGTATTTT.

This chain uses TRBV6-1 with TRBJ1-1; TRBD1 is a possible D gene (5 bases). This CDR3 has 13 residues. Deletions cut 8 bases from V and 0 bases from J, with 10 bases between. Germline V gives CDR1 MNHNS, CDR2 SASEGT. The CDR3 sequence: CASGGRLNTEAFF. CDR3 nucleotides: TGTGCCAGCGGGGGACGGTTGAACACTGAAGCTTTCTTT.

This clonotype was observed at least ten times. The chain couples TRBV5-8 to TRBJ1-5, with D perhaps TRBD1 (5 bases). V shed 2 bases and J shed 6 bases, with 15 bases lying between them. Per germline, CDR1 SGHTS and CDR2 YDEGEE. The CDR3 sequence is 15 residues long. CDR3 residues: CASSFAGRGSQPQHF. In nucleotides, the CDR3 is TGTGCCAGCAGCTTTGCAGGGAGAGGTAGTCAGCCCCAGCATTTT.

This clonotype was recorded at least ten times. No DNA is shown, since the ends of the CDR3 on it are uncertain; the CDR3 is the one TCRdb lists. CDR3 residues: CASTSGQIYEQYF. V is TRBV19 and J is TRBJ2-7; no DNA check was done on the table's D call, TRBD1. CDR1 and CDR2 (germline): LNHDA, SQIVND (reference sequence). The CDR3 region is 13 residues in length, termini included.

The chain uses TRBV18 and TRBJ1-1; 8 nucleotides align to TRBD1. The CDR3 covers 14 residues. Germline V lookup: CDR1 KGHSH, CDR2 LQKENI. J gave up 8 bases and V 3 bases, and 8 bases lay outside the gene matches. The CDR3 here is CASSPPSRDREAFF. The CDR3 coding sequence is TGTGCCAGCTCACCCCCGTCCCGGGACAGGGAAGCTTTCTTT.